This TCR beta chain was found in a study of blood T cells in healthy people across ages. Overall study findings and caveats: Estimated diversity that came from one million T cells was considered an underestimate.

Sample-barcoded 5' priming and a J-beta primer mix drove a second PCR of about 7 to 11 cycles. MiXCR, run by TCRdb on the 5' RACE reads, gives a single entry per CDR3 protein. Of approximately 1.5 million distinct CDR3 sequences listed, roughly 30% are singletons. The sample holds a few counts of this clonotype. Its antigen is unknown. The germline V gene has CDR1 SGHRS and CDR2 YFSETQ. V lost 0 bases and J 6 bases, leaving 12 bases between the germline ends. The CDR3 is 14 residues long. The chain combines TRBV5-1 with TRBJ2-5; the D gene is possibly TRBD2 (5 bases). The sequenced sample was blood. This clonotype originated in a woman aged 25 to 39 in good health. The chain's CDR3 is CASSLGTGKKTQYF. The CDR3 DNA reads TGCGCCAGCAGCTTGGGGACCGGGAAGAAGACCCAGTACTTC.